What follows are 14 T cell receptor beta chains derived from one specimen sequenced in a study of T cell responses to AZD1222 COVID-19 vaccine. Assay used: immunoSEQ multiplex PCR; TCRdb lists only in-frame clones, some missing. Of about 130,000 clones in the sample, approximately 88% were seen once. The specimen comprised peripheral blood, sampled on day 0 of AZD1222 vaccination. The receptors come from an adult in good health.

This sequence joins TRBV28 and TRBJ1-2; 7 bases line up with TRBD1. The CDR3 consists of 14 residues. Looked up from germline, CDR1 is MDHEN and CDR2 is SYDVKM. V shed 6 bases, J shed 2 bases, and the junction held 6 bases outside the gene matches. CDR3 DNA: TGTGCCAGCAGGTCTCAGGGGGGAAACTATGGCTACACCTTC. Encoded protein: CASRSQGGNYGYTF.

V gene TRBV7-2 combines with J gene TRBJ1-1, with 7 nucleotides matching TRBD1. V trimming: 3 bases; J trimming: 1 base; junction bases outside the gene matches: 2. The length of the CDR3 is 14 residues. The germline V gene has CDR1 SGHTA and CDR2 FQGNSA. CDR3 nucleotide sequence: TGTGCCAGCAGCTTGGGGACAGCGAACACTGAAGCTTTCTTT. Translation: CASSLGTANTEAFF. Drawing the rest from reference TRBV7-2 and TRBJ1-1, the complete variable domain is GAGVSQSPSNKVTEKGKDVELRCDPISGHTALYWYRQSLGQGLEFLIYFQGNSAPDKSGLPSDRFSAERTGGSVSTLTIQRTQQEDSAVYLCASSLGTANTEAFFGQGTRLTVV.

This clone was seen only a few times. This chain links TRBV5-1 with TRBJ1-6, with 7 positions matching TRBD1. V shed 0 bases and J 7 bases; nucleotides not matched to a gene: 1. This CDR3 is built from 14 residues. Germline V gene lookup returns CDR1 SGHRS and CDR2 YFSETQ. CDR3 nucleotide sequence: TGCGCCAGCAGCTTGGAGGGGGCGAATTCACCCCTCCACTTT. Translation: CASSLEGANSPLHF. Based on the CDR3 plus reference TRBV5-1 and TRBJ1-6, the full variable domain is KAGVTQTPRYLIKTRGQQVTLSCSPISGHRSVSWYQQTPGQGLQFLFEYFSETQRNKGNFPGRFSGRQFSNSRSEMNVSTLELGDSALYLCASSLEGANSPLHFGNGTRLTVT.

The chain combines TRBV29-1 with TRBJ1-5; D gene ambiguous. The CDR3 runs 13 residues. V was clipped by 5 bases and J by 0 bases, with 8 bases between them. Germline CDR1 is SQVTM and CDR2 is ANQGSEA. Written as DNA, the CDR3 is TGCAGCGTTCAGAAAGATAGCAATCAGCCCCAGCATTTT. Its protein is CSVQKDSNQPQHF.

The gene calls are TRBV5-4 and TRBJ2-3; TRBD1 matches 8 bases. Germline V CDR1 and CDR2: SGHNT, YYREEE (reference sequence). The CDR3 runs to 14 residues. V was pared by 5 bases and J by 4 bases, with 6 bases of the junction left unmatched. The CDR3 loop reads CASSRTGHADTQYF. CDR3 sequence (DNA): TGTGCCAGCAGTCGGACAGGGCATGCAGATACGCAGTATTTT.

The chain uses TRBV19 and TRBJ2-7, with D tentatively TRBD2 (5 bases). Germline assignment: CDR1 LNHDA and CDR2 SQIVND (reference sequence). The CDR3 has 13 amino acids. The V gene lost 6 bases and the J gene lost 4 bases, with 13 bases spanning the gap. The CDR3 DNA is TGTGCCAGTAGCCCGGGGAACGGATACGAGCAGTACTTC. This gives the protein CASSPGNGYEQYF.

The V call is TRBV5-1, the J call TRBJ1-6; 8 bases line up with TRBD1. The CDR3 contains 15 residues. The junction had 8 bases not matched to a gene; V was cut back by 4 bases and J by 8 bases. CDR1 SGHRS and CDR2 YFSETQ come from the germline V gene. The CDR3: CASSAGQGRDSPLHF. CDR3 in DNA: TGCGCCAGCAGCGCCGGACAGGGAAGGGATTCACCCCTCCACTTT.

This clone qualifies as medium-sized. The CDR3 coding sequence is TGTGCCAGCAGCGGGACAGGCAATAGCAATCAGCCCCAGCATTTT. Protein product: CASSGTGNSNQPQHF. The chain links TRBV9 to TRBJ1-5; 7 bases are shared with TRBD1. V lost 3 bases to trimming and J lost 0 bases; unmatched junction nucleotides: 3. The CDR3 is made up of 15 amino acids. Germline lookup yields CDR1 SGDLS and CDR2 YYNGEE.

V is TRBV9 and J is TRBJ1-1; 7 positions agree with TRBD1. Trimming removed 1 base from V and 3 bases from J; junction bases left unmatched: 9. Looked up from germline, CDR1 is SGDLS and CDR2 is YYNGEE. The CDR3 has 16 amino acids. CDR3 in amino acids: CASSVLSTGRDTEAFF. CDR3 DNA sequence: TGTGCCAGCAGCGTACTCTCGACAGGGCGGGACACTGAAGCTTTCTTT.

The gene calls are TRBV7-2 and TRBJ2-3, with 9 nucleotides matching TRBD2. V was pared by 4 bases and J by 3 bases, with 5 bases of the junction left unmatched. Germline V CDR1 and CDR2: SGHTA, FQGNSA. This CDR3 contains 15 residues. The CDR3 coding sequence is TGTGCCAGCAGCTCCTGGACTAGCGCGACAGATACGCAGTATTTT. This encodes CASSSWTSATDTQYF.

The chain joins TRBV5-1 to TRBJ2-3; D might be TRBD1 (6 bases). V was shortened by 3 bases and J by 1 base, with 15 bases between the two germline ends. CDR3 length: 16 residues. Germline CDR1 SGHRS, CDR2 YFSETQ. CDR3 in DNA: TGCGCCAGCAGCTCCCCCCAGGGGTTGGGCACAGATACGCAGTATTTT. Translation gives CASSSPQGLGTDTQYF.

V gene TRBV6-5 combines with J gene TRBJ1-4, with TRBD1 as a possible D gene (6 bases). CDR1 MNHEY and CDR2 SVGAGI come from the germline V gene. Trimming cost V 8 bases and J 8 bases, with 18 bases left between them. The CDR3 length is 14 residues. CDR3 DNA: TGTGCCAGCGGAGGGGGGATGGTGCGGGAAAAACTGTTTTTT. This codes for CASGGGMVREKLFF.

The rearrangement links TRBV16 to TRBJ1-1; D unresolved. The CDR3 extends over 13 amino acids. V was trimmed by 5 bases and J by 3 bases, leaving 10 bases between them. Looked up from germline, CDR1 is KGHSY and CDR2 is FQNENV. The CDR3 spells CASSYNADTEAFF. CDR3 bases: TGTGCCAGCAGCTACAATGCGGACACTGAAGCTTTCTTT.

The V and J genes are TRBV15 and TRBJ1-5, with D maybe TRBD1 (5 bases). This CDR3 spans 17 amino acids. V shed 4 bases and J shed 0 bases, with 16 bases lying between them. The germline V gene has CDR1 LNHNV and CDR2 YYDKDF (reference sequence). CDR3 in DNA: TGTGCCACCAGCACCATGCGGGGGGGTCGTAGCAATCAGCCCCAGCATTTT. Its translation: CATSTMRGGRSNQPQHF.